The entry below gives a single T cell receptor beta chain sequence along with its context. A read error may account for a junction end that differs from germline. This CDR3 comprises 13 residues. CDR1 and CDR2 (germline): SQVTM, ANQGSEA. When the RNA was reverse transcribed, random hexamers were used with an input of roughly 0.45 to 1 ug. Multiplex PCR with immunoSEQ amplified the TCR beta CDR3 across 54 Vbeta and 13 Jbeta. TCRdb ran MiXCR on the immunoSEQ multiplex PCR reads and lists one entry per CDR3 protein. The table includes about 160,000 distinct CDR3 sequences, roughly 93% detected once. Sequencing of TCR beta was performed on blood CD8+ and CD4+ T cells. Matching for age and sex applied to the controls, who were healthy donors. Negative isolation yielded CD4+ and CD8+ T cells, and FACS enriched TEMRA cells. The data stem from a study of CD8 T cells in Susac syndrome.

The chain couples TRBV29-1 to TRBJ1-3, with D tentatively TRBD1 (6 bases). The source is a human donor in good health. Input material: CD4+ T cells from PBMCs. CDR3 DNA sequence: TGCAGCGTTGAAGATTGGGACAAACCCCTTAGGGATTTT. Translating it yields CSVEDWDKPLRDF.